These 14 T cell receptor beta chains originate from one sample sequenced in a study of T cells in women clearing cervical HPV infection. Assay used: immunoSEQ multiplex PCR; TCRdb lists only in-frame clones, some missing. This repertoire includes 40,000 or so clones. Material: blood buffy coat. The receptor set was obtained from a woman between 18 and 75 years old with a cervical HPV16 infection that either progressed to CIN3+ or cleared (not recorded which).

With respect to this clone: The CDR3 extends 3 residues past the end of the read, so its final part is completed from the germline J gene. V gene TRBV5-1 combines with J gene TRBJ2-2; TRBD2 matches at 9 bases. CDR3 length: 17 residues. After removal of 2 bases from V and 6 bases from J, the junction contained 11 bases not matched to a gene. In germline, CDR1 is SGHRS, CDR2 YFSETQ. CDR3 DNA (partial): TGCGCCAGCAGCTTAGGGGGACTAGCAGCAGGGGCCGGGGAG. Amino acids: CASSLGGLAAGAGE. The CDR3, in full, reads CASSLGGLAAGAGELFF.

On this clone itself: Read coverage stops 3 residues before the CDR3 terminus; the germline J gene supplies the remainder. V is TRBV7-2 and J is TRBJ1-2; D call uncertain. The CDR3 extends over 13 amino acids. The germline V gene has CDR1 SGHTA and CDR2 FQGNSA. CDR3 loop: CASSRTSLNDYTF. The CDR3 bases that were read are TGTGCCAGCAGCCGGACTAGCCTCAACGAC.

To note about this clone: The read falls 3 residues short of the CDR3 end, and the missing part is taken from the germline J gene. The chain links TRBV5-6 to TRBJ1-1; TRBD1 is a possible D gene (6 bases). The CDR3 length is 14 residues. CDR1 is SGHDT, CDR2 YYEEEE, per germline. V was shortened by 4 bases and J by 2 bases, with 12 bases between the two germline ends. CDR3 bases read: TGTGCCAGCAGCACACAGGGACATAACACTGAA. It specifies CASSTQGHNTE. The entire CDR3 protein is CASSTQGHNTEAFF.

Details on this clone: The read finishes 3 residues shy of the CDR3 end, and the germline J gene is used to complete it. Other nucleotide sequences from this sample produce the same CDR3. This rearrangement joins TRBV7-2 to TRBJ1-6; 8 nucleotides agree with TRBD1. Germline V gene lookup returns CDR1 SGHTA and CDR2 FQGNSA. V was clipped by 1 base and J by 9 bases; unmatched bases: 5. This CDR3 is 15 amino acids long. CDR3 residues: CASSLGQGYRSPLHF. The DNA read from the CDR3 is TGTGCCAGCAGCTTAGGACAGGGGTATCGTTCACCC. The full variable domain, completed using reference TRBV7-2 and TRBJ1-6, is GAGVSQSPSNKVTEKGKDVELRCDPISGHTALYWYRQSLGQGLEFLIYFQGNSAPDKSGLPSDRFSAERTGGSVSTLTIQRTQQEDSAVYLCASSLGQGYRSPLHFGNGTRLTVT.

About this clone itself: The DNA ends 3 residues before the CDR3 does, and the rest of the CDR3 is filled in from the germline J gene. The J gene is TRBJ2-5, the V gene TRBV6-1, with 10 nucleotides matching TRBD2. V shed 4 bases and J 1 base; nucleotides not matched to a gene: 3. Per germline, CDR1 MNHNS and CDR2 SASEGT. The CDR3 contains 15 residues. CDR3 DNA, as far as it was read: TGTGCCAGCAGTGTTAGCGGGGGGTTCCAAGAGACC. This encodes CASSVSGGFQET. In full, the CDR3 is CASSVSGGFQETQYF.

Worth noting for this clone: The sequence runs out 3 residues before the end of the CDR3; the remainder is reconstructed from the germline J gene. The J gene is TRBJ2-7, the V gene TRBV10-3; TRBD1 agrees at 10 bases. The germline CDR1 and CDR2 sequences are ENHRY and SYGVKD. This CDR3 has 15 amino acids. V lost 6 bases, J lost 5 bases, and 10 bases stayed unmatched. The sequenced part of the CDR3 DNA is TGTGCCATCAGATCCTCGACAGGGGGCTTAGACGAG. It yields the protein CAIRSSTGGLDE. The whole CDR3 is CAIRSSTGGLDEQYF.

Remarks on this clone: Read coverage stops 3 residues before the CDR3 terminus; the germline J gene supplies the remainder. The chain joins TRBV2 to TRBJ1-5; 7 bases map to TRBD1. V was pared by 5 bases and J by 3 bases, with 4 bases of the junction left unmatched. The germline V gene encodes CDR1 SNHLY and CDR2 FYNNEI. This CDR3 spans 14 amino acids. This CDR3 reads CASSSGQLNQPQHF. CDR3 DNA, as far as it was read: TGTGCCAGCAGTTCGGGACAGCTCAATCAGCCC.

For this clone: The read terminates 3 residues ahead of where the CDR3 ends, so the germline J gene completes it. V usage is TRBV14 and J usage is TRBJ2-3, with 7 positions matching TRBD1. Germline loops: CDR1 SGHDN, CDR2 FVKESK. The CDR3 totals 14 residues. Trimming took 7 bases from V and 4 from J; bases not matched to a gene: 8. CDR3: CASNRFQGADTQYF. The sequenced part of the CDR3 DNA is TGTGCCAGCAATCGGTTCCAGGGGGCAGATACG. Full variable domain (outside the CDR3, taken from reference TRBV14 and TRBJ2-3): EAGVTQFPSHSVIEKGQTVTLRCDPISGHDNLYWYRRVMGKEIKFLLHFVKESKQDESGMPNNRFLAERTGGTYSTLKVQPAELEDSGVYFCASNRFQGADTQYFGPGTRLTVL.

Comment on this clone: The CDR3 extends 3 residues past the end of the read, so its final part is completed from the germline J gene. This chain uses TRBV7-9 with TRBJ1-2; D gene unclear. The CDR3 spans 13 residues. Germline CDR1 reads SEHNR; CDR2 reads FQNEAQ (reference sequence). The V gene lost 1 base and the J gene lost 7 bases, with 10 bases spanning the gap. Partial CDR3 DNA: TGTGCCAGCAGCTTAGGAGGCGGTCTTGGC. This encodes CASSLGGGLG. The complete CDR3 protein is CASSLGGGLGYTF.

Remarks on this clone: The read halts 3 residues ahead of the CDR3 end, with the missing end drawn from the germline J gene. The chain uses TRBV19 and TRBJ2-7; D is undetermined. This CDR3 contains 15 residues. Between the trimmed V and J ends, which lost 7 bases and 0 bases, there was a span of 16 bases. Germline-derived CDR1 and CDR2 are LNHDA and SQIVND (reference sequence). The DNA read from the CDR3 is TGTGCCAGTACCCCATCAATCACGCGCTCCTACGAG. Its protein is CASTPSITRSYE. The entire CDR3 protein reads CASTPSITRSYEQYF.

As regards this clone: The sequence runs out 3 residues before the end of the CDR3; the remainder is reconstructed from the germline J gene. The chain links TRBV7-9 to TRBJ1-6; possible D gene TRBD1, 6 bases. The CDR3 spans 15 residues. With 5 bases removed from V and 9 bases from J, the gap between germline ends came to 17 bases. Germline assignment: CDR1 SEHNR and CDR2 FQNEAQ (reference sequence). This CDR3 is CASSPQGSWASPLHF. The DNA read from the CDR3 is TGTGCCAGCAGCCCCCAGGGGAGCTGGGCTTCACCC. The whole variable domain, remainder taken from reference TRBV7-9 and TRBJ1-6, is DTGVSQNPRHKITKRGQNVTFRCDPISEHNRLYWYRQTLGQGPEFLTYFQNEAQLEKSRLLSDRFSAERPKGSFSTLEIQRTEQGDSAMYLCASSPQGSWASPLHFGNGTRLTVT.

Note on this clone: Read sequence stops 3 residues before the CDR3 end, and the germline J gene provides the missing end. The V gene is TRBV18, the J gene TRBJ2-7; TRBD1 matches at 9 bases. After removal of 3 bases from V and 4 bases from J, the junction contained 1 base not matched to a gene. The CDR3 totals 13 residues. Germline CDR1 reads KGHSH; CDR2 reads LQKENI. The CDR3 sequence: CASSPGTGYEQYF. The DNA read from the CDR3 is TGTGCCAGCTCACCCGGGACAGGGTACGAG.

The sequenced CDR3 bases are TGTGCCAGCAGCCTACCGCGCCAGGGTGACTCACCC. Its protein product is CASSLPRQGDSP. The whole CDR3 protein is CASSLPRQGDSPLHF. The rearrangement joins TRBV7-9 to TRBJ1-6; D is perhaps TRBD1 (5 bases). The CDR3 extends 3 residues past the end of the read, so its final part is completed from the germline J gene. This CDR3 spans 15 amino acids. CDR1 is SEHNR and CDR2 is FQNEAQ in the germline V gene (reference sequence). Trimming cost V 5 bases and J 10 bases, with 18 bases left between them.

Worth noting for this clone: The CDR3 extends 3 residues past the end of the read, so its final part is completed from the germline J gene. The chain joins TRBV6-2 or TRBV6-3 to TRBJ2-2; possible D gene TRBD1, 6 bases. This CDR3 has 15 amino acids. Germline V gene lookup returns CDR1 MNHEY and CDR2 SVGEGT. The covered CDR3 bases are TGTGCCAGCAGTTATAGGTTAGGGGGAAATGAAAAG. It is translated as CASSYRLGGNEK. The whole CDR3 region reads CASSYRLGGNEKLFF.